A selection of T cell receptor beta chains follows, all from one sample in a study of shared clonotypes between healthy human individuals. The method was immunoSEQ multiplex PCR; TCRdb's version includes in-frame clones alone and lacks a portion of them. The repertoire holds 2 million or so clones, with 95% as singletons. The sample consisted of naive CD4+ T cells sorted from blood. These receptors were obtained from a man younger than 30 in good health. Each CDR3 is given with its conserved first and last residue. A D gene is named only where the DNA matches it firmly. Not every row has a clone size; where given, it reads once, few, many or a size class.

clone_size d_call j_call v_call cdr3_nt cdr3_aa
. . TRBJ2-7 TRBV6-5 TGTGCCAGCAGTTACTCATCCCTAGCCGGGAACGGGGAGTACTTC CASSYSSLAGNGEYF
. TRBD2 TRBJ2-7 TRBV2 TGTGCCAGCAGTCCATGGGGGACTAGCGGGGCTTACGAGCAGTACTTC CASSPWGTSGAYEQYF
. . TRBJ1-2 TRBV5-1 TGCGCCAGCAGCGTGTATCTGGGGTCAAGTGGTGGCTACACCTTC CASSVYLGSSGGYTF
once . TRBJ2-1 TRBV9 TGTGCCAGCAGCCCCCAGGCCTCCTACAATGAGCAGTTCTTC CASSPQASYNEQFF
. TRBD2 TRBJ2-4 TRBV7-2 TGTGCCAGCAGCTTAACCCAGGGAGGGATTCAGTACTTC CASSLTQGGIQYF
. . TRBJ1-5 TRBV28 TGTGCCAGCACCTCAGGGCTCAATCAGCCCCAGCATTTT CASTSGLNQPQHF
. . TRBJ2-3 TRBV27 TGTGCCAGCAGTTTTCCCCCGGGCCGTGGAACAGATACGCAGTATTTT CASSFPPGRGTDTQYF
. TRBD2 TRBJ2-1 TRBV10-3 TGTGCCATCAGCGAGCGGGAGGGAAATGAGCAGTTCTTC CAISEREGNEQFF
. TRBD1 TRBJ1-1 TRBV7-9 TGTGCCAGCAGCGAGGGGACAGGGGGCGTAGCTTTCTTT CASSEGTGGVAFF
. TRBD1 TRBJ1-5 TRBV18 TGTGCCAGCTCAGGACAGGGGGCGAGCAATCAGCCCCAGCATTTT CASSGQGASNQPQHF
once . TRBJ1-6 TRBV10-2 TGCGCCAGCAGTGAGCCCCGCTATTATAATTCACCCCTCCACTTT CASSEPRYYNSPLHF
. . TRBJ1-2 TRBV10-3 TGTGCCATCAGTGAGGGACGGTCAAATGGCTACACCTTC CAISEGRSNGYTF
. TRBD1 TRBJ1-2 TRBV19 TGTGCCAGTATGGGGGGACAGAACTATGGCTACACCTTC CASMGGQNYGYTF
once . TRBJ2-2 TRBV7-2 TGTGCCAGCAGCCCCCTCGGAGAGCTGTTTTTT CASSPLGELFF
. . TRBJ1-1 TRBV18 TGTGCCAGCTCACTGGACAGTCTGAACACTGAAGCTTTCTTT CASSLDSLNTEAFF